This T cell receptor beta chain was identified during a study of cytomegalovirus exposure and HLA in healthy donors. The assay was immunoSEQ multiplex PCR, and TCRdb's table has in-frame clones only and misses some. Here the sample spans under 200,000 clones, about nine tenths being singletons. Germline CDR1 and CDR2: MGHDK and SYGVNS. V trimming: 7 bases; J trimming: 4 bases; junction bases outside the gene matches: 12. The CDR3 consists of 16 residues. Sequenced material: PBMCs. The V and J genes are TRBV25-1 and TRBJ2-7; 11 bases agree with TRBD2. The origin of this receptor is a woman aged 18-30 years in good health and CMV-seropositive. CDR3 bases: TGTGCCAGCACCCCCCATAGCGGGAGGGAAGGATACGAGCAGTACTTC. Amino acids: CASTPHSGREGYEQYF.